Below, 6 T cell receptor beta chains from the same sample are listed, as sequenced in a study of blood T cell repertoires in COVID-19. Here immunoSEQ multiplex PCR was the method, and the copy in TCRdb shows in-frame clones only, minus some. This sample has approximately 300,000 clones; roughly 89% occur once, and the top ten carry 3.5% to 4.5%. The sample was PBMCs or T cells enriched from blood (not recorded which). The receptors shown here come from a woman aged 18-30 years with acute COVID-19.

V is TRBV19 and J is TRBJ1-5, with D perhaps matching TRBD1 (6 bases). Germline CDR1 is LNHDA and CDR2 is SQIVND (reference sequence). The ends were cut back, 6 bases at V and 0 bases at J, with 15 bases in the middle. The CDR3 has 16 amino acids. The CDR3 spells CASRKQGRGSNQPQHF. CDR3 nucleotides: TGTGCCAGTAGGAAACAGGGCAGAGGTAGCAATCAGCCCCAGCATTTT.

A single count supports this clone. The sample carries other DNA sequences with the same CDR3. V is TRBV5-1 and J is TRBJ2-7, with D unclear. Trimming left V 0 bases short and J 3 bases short, with 4 bases between. The CDR3 sequence is 12 residues long. CDR1 and CDR2 (germline): SGHRS, YFSETQ. The CDR3 loop reads CASSLVGYEQYF. As DNA, the CDR3 is TGCGCCAGCAGCTTGGTCGGCTACGAGCAGTACTTC.

The chain has TRBV28 and TRBJ1-2; D remains unclear. This CDR3 has 15 amino acids. V lost 3 bases, J lost 1 base, and 12 bases lay in between. The germline CDR1 and CDR2 sequences are MDHEN and SYDVKM. The DNA for the CDR3 is TGTGCCAGCAGTTTGCCACAGACGATTAACTATGGCTACACCTTC. The encoded protein is CASSLPQTINYGYTF.

This chain connects TRBV28 to TRBJ2-2; 7 bases are shared with TRBD2. CDR3 size: 15 residues. From germline, CDR1 is MDHEN and CDR2 SYDVKM. V gave up 6 bases and J gave up 5 bases; unmatched junction bases: 9. CDR3 residues: CASRGTGRQTGELFF. CDR3 in DNA: TGTGCCAGCAGGGGGACCGGGAGGCAAACCGGGGAGCTGTTTTTT.

Only one count was recorded for this clone. J is TRBJ1-5 and V is TRBV2; tentative D call: TRBD1 (5 bases). The CDR3 is 14 amino acids. CDR1 is SNHLY, CDR2 FYNNEI, per germline. V lost 3 bases, J lost 0 bases, and 6 bases lay in between. The DNA for the CDR3 is TGTGCCAGCAGTGAGACAGTTAGCAATCAGCCCCAGCATTTT. Amino acid sequence: CASSETVSNQPQHF.

The chain links TRBV7-8 to TRBJ2-7; TRBD1 agrees at 7 bases. This CDR3 is built from 12 residues. The V gene end was trimmed by 5 bases and the J gene end by 6 bases; junction bases not matched to a gene: 4. CDR1 and CDR2 (germline): SGHVS, FQNEAQ. CDR3 bases: TGTGCCAGCAGCAAGGACAGGCGCGAGCAGTACTTC. The encoded protein is CASSKDRREQYF.